What follows are 4 T cell receptor beta chains derived from one specimen sequenced in a study of T cell responses to AZD1222 COVID-19 vaccine. The method was immunoSEQ multiplex PCR; TCRdb's version includes in-frame clones alone and lacks a portion of them. The data contain 97,000 or so clones, roughly 86% of them singletons. The sample consisted of peripheral blood, taken on day 0 of AZD1222 vaccination. The source of these receptors is an adult in good health.

The chain carries TRBV7-9 and TRBJ1-1; 8 bases are a match to TRBD1. CDR1 is SEHNR and CDR2 is FQNEAQ in the germline V gene (reference sequence). Unmatched junction bases numbered 5, after V lost 4 bases and J lost 1 base. CDR3 length: 15 residues. CDR3 residues: CASSSRGTGNTEAFF. The CDR3 region has the DNA TGTGCCAGCAGCTCTAGGGGGACAGGGAACACTGAAGCTTTCTTT.

The chain links TRBV6-2 or TRBV6-3 to TRBJ1-2, with D hard to call. CDR1 is MNHEY, CDR2 SVGEGT, per germline. The CDR3 runs to 13 residues. Trimming left V 6 bases short and J 6 bases short, with 14 bases between. The CDR3: CASSPGPGDGYTF. The DNA of the CDR3 is TGTGCCAGCAGCCCTGGACCCGGGGATGGCTACACCTTC.

The rearrangement joins TRBV6-2 or TRBV6-3 to TRBJ1-1; D is uncertain. V was cut by 4 bases and J by 1 base, with 16 bases left in between. The germline V gene has CDR1 MNHEY and CDR2 SVGEGT. The CDR3 has 16 amino acids. The CDR3 nucleotides are TGTGCCAGCAGTTCTGACCGGAACCCCAGGAACACTGAAGCTTTCTTT. The encoded protein is CASSSDRNPRNTEAFF.

The count of this clone is one. The gene calls are TRBV6-2 or TRBV6-3 and TRBJ2-4; possibly TRBD1 for D (6 bases). V lost 6 bases and J 0 bases, leaving 15 bases between the germline ends. Germline lookup yields CDR1 MNHEY and CDR2 SVGEGT. CDR3 length: 16 residues. The CDR3 protein is CASSPIDRIAKNIQYF. CDR3 nucleotide sequence: TGTGCCAGCAGCCCCATCGACAGGATAGCCAAAAACATTCAGTACTTC.